The next 16 T cell receptor beta chains were all read from a single sample in a study of cytomegalovirus exposure and HLA in healthy donors. In the PCR, 60 Vbeta and 13 Jbeta primers were used. Repertoires were generated with immunoSEQ multiplex PCR, while TCRdb's copy carries only in-frame clones and drops some. The table lists approximately 120,000 clones, over 9.5% of them singletons, with under 6% in the top ten. Sequenced sample: PBMCs. The receptors were sampled from a woman aged 18-29 years in good health and CMV-seropositive.

This clone was found once. The chain is built from TRBV4-2 and TRBJ2-3, with TRBD1 identical over 7 bases. The CDR3 is 14 residues long. V lost 0 bases, J lost 4 bases, and 1 base stayed unmatched. The V gene's germline CDR1 is LGHNA and CDR2 YNFKEQ. CDR3 sequence reads: CASSQDQGADTQYF. DNA for the CDR3: TGTGCCAGCAGCCAAGATCAGGGGGCAGATACGCAGTATTTT.

This chain links TRBV9 with TRBJ2-1, with TRBD1 matching over 11 bases. The CDR3 has 16 residues. Germline CDR1 and CDR2: SGDLS and YYNGEE. The ends lost 1 base at V and 8 bases at J; junction bases unmatched: 8. The chain's CDR3 is CASSVSPGQGGYEQFF. The CDR3, as DNA: TGTGCCAGCAGCGTAAGCCCGGGACAGGGGGGATATGAGCAGTTCTTC.

About this clone: Other DNA sequences in the same sample also yield this CDR3. CDR3 amino acids: CASKIPNTDTQYF. In nucleotides, the CDR3 is TGCGCCAGCAAAATCCCCAACACGGATACGCAGTATTTT. J is TRBJ2-3 and V is TRBV5-1; D is unresolved. The CDR3 spans 13 residues. Germline assignment: CDR1 SGHRS and CDR2 YFSETQ. With 6 bases removed from V and 6 bases from J, the gap between germline ends came to 14 bases.

This clone was seen only a few times. The chain links TRBV2 to TRBJ2-7; D call uncertain. The CDR3 consists of 12 residues. Germline CDR1 and CDR2: SNHLY and FYNNEI. V lost 6 bases and J lost 2, with 8 bases in between. This CDR3 reads CASRAGTYEQYF. The DNA of the CDR3 is TGTGCCAGCAGGGCAGGAACCTACGAGCAGTACTTC.

This clone turned up a few times. The chain uses TRBV27 and TRBJ1-5; D possibly corresponds to TRBD1 (6 bases). The CDR3 totals 14 residues. Germline V gene data show CDR1 as MNHEY and CDR2 as SMNVEV (reference sequence). V was pared by 5 bases and J by 3 bases, with 11 bases between. This CDR3 is CASSARGYNQPQHF. CDR3 in DNA: TGTGCCAGCAGTGCCAGGGGATACAATCAGCCCCAGCATTTT.

The V gene is TRBV11-2, the J gene TRBJ2-2; D unclear. Germline assignment: CDR1 SGHAT and CDR2 FQNNGV. V lost 5 bases to trimming and J lost 4 bases, with 11 bases between them. The CDR3 has 14 residues. CDR3 residues: CASSNHDSTGELFF. The CDR3 DNA is TGTGCCAGCAGCAACCACGACTCCACCGGGGAGCTGTTTTTT.

This clone was picked up a small number of times. CDR3 DNA: TGCGCCAGCAGCCAAGAGAGGCGGACTGTTAATGAAAAACTGTTTTTT. It specifies CASSQERRTVNEKLFF. The chain couples TRBV4-1 to TRBJ1-4; D is unclear. The V gene's germline CDR1 is MGHRA and CDR2 YSYEKL. The CDR3 covers 16 residues. Trimming removed 0 bases at V and 4 bases at J, with 12 bases between.

The chain uses TRBV9 and TRBJ1-2; D unresolved. Germline CDR1 SGDLS, CDR2 YYNGEE. Between the trimmed V and J ends, which lost 0 bases and 7 bases, there was a span of 19 bases. CDR3 length equals 16 residues. The CDR3 region has the DNA TGTGCCAGCAGCGTAGCTGAGGGTTCTCTCTTCGGTGGCTACACCTTC. Amino acid sequence: CASSVAEGSLFGGYTF.

The rearrangement joins TRBV6-1 to TRBJ2-3, with 8 bases aligning to TRBD1. CDR1 is MNHNS and CDR2 is SASEGT in the germline V gene. The CDR3 covers 15 residues. The V segment lost 2 bases and the J segment 2 bases; nucleotides outside the gene matches: 3. Written as DNA, the CDR3 is TGTGCCAGCAGTGAACAGGGGGCCTACACAGATACGCAGTATTTT. This gives the protein CASSEQGAYTDTQYF.

The chain is built from TRBV5-1 and TRBJ2-7; possible D gene TRBD1, 5 bases. The CDR3 is 13 residues long. CDR1 and CDR2 from the germline V gene are SGHRS and YFSETQ. V lost 4 bases and J 4 bases, leaving 12 bases between the germline ends. The CDR3 region has the DNA TGCGCCAGCAGCCGGGCTCAGGGATACGAGCAGTACTTC. Translation: CASSRAQGYEQYF.

This clone was detected a few times. The chain has TRBV4-1 and TRBJ1-1; 10 bases align to TRBD1. Germline trimming cut 5 bases from V and 3 bases from J; bases unmatched to any gene: 18. This CDR3 has 19 amino acids. Germline V gene data show CDR1 as MGHRA and CDR2 as YSYEKL. The CDR3 bases are TGCGCCAGCAGCTCGCGTAGGGGGACAGGGGAACCTAGGGACACTGAAGCTTTCTTT. It yields the protein CASSSRRGTGEPRDTEAFF.

This clone was counted only a few times. The chain carries TRBV2 and TRBJ2-7; 8 positions agree with TRBD1. J was trimmed by 2 bases and V by 5 bases; bases with no gene match: 5. The CDR3 has 14 amino acids. Germline V gives CDR1 SNHLY, CDR2 FYNNEI. In nucleotides, the CDR3 is TGTGCCAGCAGTTTTAGACAGGGGACCTACGAGCAGTACTTC. This codes for CASSFRQGTYEQYF. Looking up the rest from reference TRBV2 and TRBJ2-7 gives the full variable domain: EPEVTQTPSHQVTQMGQEVILRCVPISNHLYFYWYRQILGQKVEFLVSFYNNEISEKSEIFDDQFSVERPDGSNFTLKIRSTKLEDSAMYFCASSFRQGTYEQYFGPGTRLTVT.

DNA for the CDR3: TGCAGTGCTACCCCTAGCGGGACCCAGTACTTC. It is translated as CSATPSGTQYF. This chain connects TRBV20-1 to TRBJ2-5, with 7 bases that match TRBD2. The germline CDR1 and CDR2 sequences are DFQATT and SNEGSKA (reference sequence). The CDR3 length is 11 residues. With V trimmed by 4 bases and J by 7 bases, 3 bases remained unmatched.

This clone was recorded a few times. The rearrangement joins TRBV25-1 to TRBJ1-2; D is unresolved. The CDR3 runs 13 residues. Germline V gene data show CDR1 as MGHDK and CDR2 as SYGVNS. The V end was cut by 5 bases, the J end by 1 base, with 8 bases between. The CDR3 DNA reads TGTGCCAGCAGTATCAGTCTTAACTATGGCTACACCTTC. Protein product: CASSISLNYGYTF.

V gene TRBV11-2 combines with J gene TRBJ2-3, with D maybe TRBD2 (6 bases). Trimming left V 5 bases short and J 0 bases short, with 15 bases between. There are 16 residues in the CDR3. CDR1 is SGHAT, CDR2 FQNNGV, per germline. The CDR3 nucleotides read TGTGCCAGCAGCCCGGGGGTAGCGCACAGCACAGATACGCAGTATTTT. Its translation is CASSPGVAHSTDTQYF.

This chain joins TRBV29-1 and TRBJ2-2; TRBD1 aligns across 7 bases. V was clipped by 7 bases and J by 3 bases; unmatched bases: 8. Germline V lookup: CDR1 SQVTM, CDR2 ANQGSEA. CDR3 length: 14 residues. The CDR3 DNA follows: TGCAGCGCCAAGCCCGGACAGGACACCGGGGAGCTGTTTTTT. Protein sequence: CSAKPGQDTGELFF.